This TCR beta chain was captured by sequencing in a study of prognosis after radiotherapy for stage I lung cancer. Study-wide context: Each patient with non-small cell lung cancer was deemed medically inoperable. General observations from the study: The median unique TCR clone count dropped from roughly 10,000 to 7,000 after stereotactic body radiation therapy.

Blood draws of roughly 6 milliliters of peripheral blood occurred at each of two time points. Amplification of the TCR beta CDR3 (from genomic DNA) was done by two-round multiplex PCR. Gene-specific TRBV and TRBJ primers were used in PCR round one. TCRdb reanalysed the multiplex PCR reads using MiXCR and keeps one entry per CDR3 protein. The table has around 15,000 distinct CDR3 sequences, about a sixth seen once. This clonotype was seen ten or more times. The antigen remains undetermined. Trimming pared 0 bases from V and 0 bases from J, leaving 11 bases between. The CDR3 spans 16 residues. The V gene's germline CDR1 is DFQATT and CDR2 SNEGSKA (reference sequence).

The sequence was collected from a donor aged 50 or older with non-small cell lung cancer. This material consisted of PBMCs, taken before or after stereotactic body radiation therapy (not recorded which). The chain is built from TRBV20-1 and TRBJ2-2; no firm D call. CDR3 bases: TGCAGTGCTAGAGATCTCCTCTTCGCGAACACCGGGGAGCTGTTTTTT. It translates to CSARDLLFANTGELFF.